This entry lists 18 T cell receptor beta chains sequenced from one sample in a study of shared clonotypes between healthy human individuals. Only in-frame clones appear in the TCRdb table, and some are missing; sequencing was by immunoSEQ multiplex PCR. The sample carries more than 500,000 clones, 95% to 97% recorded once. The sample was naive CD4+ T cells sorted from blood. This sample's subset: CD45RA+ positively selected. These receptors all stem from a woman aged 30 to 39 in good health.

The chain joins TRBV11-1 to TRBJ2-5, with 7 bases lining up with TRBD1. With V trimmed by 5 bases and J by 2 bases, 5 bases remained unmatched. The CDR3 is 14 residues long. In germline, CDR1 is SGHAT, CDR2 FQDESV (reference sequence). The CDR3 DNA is TGTGCCAGCAGCCGAACAGGGGCACAAGAGACCCAGTACTTC. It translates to CASSRTGAQETQYF. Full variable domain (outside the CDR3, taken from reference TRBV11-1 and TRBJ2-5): EAEVAQSPRYKITEKSQAVAFWCDPISGHATLYWYRQILGQGPELLVQFQDESVVDDSQLPKDRFSAERLKGVDSTLKIQPAELGDSAMYLCASSRTGAQETQYFGPGTRLLVL.

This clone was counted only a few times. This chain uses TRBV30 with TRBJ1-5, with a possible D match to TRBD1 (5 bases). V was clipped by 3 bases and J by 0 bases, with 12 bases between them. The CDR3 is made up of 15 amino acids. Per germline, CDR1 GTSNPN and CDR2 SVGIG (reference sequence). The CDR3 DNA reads TGTGCCTGGAGGAGGGCAGGGAATAGCAATCAGCCCCAGCATTTT. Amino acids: CAWRRAGNSNQPQHF.

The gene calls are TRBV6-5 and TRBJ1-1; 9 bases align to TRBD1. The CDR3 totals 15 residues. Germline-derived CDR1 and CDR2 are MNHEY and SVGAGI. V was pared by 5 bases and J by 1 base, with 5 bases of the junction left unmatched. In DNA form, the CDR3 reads TGTGCCAGCAGTCTACAGGGGGCGCGGAACACTGAAGCTTTCTTT. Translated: CASSLQGARNTEAFF.

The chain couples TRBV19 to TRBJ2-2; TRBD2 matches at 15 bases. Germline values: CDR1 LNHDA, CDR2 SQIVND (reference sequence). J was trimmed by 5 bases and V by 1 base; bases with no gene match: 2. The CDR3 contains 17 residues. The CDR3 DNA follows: TGTGCCAGTAGTATAGGGACTAGCGGGAGGGCGACCGGGGAGCTGTTTTTT. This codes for CASSIGTSGRATGELFF.

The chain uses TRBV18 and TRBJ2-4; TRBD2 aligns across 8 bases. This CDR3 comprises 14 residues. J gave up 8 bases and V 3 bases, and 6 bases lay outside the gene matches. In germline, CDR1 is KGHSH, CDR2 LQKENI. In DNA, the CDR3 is TGTGCCAGCTCACCTCCAGGGACTAGTTACATTCAGTACTTC. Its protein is CASSPPGTSYIQYF.

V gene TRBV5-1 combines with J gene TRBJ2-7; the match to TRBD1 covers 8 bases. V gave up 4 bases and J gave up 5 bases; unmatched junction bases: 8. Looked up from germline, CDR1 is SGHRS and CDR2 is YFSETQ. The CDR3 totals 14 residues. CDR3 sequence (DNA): TGCGCCAGCAGCACCCCGGGACAGGACCACGAGCAGTACTTC. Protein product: CASSTPGQDHEQYF.

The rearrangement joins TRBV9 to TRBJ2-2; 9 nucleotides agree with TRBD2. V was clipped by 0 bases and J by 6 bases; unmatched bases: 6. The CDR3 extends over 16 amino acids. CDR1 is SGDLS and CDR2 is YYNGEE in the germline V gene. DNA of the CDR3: TGTGCCAGCAGCGTAGTCGGTAGCGGGAGTGCCGGGGAGCTGTTTTTT. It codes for CASSVVGSGSAGELFF. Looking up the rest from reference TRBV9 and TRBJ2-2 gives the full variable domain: DSGVTQTPKHLITATGQRVTLRCSPRSGDLSVYWYQQSLDQGLQFLIQYYNGEERAKGNILERFSAQQFPDLHSELNLSSLELGDSALYFCASSVVGSGSAGELFFGEGSRLTVL.

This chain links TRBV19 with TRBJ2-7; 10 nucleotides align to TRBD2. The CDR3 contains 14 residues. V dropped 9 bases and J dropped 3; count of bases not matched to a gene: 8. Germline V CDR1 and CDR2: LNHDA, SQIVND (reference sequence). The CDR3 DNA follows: TGTGCCAGCAAAAAGCGGGAGGGGGGCTACGAGCAGTACTTC. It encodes CASKKREGGYEQYF.

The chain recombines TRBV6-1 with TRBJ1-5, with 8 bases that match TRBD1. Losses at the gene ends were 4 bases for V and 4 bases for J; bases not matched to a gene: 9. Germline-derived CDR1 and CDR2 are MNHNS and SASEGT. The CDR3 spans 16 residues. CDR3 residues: CASSVSDREWNQPQHF. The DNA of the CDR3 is TGTGCCAGCAGTGTGTCGGACAGGGAGTGGAATCAGCCCCAGCATTTT.

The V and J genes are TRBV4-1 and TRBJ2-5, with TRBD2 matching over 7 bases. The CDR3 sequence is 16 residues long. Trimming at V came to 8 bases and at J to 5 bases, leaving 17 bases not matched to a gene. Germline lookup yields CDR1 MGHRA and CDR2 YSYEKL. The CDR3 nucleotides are TGCGCCAGCGGGGGGGGTGGGCGACTCGGCGGGGAGACCCAGTACTTC. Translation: CASGGGGRLGGETQYF.

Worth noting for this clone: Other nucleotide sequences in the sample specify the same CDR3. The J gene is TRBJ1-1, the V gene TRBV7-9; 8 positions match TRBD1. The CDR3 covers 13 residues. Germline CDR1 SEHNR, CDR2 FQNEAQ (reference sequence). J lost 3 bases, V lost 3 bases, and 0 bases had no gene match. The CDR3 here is CASSLTGDTEAFF. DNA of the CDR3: TGTGCCAGCAGCTTGACAGGGGACACTGAAGCTTTCTTT. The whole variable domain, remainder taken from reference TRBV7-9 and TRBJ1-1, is DTGVSQNPRHKITKRGQNVTFRCDPISEHNRLYWYRQTLGQGPEFLTYFQNEAQLEKSRLLSDRFSAERPKGSFSTLEIQRTEQGDSAMYLCASSLTGDTEAFFGQGTRLTVV.

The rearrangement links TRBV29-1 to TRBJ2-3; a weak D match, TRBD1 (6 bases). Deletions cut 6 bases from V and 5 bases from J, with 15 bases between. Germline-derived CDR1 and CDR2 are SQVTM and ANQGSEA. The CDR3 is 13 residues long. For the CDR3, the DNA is TGCAGCGTCGCGACAGGTATTAGAGATACGCAGTATTTT. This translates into CSVATGIRDTQYF.

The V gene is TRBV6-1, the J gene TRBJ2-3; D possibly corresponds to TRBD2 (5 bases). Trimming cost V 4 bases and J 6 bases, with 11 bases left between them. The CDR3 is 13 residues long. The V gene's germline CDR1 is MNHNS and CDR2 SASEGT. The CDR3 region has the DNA TGTGCCAGCAGTGCCGGGATCTGGGATACGCAGTATTTT. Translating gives CASSAGIWDTQYF.

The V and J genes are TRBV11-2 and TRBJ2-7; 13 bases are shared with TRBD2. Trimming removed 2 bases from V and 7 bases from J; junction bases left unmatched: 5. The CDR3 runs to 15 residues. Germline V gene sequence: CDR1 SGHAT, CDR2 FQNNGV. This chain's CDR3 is CASSLRLAGGWEQYF. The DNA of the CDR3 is TGTGCCAGCAGCTTAAGACTAGCGGGAGGATGGGAGCAGTACTTC.

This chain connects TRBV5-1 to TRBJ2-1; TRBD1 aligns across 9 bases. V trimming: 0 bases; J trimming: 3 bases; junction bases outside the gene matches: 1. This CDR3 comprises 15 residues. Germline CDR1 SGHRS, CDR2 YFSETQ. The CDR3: CASSLAGQGYNEQFF. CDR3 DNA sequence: TGCGCCAGCAGCTTGGCGGGACAGGGCTACAATGAGCAGTTCTTC.

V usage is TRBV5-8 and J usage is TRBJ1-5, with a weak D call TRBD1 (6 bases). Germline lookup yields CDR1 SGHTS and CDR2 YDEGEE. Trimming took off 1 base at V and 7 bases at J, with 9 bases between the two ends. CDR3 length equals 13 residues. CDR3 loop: CASSLRGRQPQHF. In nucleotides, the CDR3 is TGTGCCAGCAGCTTGAGGGGGAGGCAGCCCCAGCATTTT.

The CDR3, as DNA: TGTGCCAGCAGTTTATGGACAGGGGAACTCCTGGGCGAGCAGTACTTC. This translates into CASSLWTGELLGEQYF. This chain uses TRBV28 with TRBJ2-7; 8 bases are a match to TRBD1. Germline CDR1 is MDHEN and CDR2 is SYDVKM. After removal of 0 bases from V and 6 bases from J, the junction contained 10 bases not matched to a gene. There are 16 residues in the CDR3.

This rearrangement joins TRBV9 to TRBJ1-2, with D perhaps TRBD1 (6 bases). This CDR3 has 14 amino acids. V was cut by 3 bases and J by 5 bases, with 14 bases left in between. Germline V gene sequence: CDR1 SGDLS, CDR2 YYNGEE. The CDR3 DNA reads TGTGCCAGCAGCGCGGAGGGGGTGTGGTATGGCTACACCTTC. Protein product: CASSAEGVWYGYTF.